A selection of T cell receptor beta chains follows, all from one sample in a study of T cell changes during pregnancy in multiple sclerosis. Method: immunoSEQ multiplex PCR; TCRdb's copy keeps in-frame clones and lacks some. The sample shows tens of thousands of clones, about 92% of them seen only once. This material consisted of CD4+ T cells from peripheral blood mononuclear cells, taken in the third trimester of pregnancy. Receptor source: a female donor with multiple sclerosis, enrolled in a pregnancy study. Each CDR3 is given with its conserved first and last residue. The D gene is left open where the match is weak.

j_call: TRBJ2-2; cdr3_length: 17; v_call: TRBV29-1; d_call: TRBD2; cdr3_nt: TGCAGCGTTGAAGACGCTAGCGGGGACCGAGGCACCGGGGAGCTGTTTTTT; cdr3_aa: CSVEDASGDRGTGELFF
j_call: TRBJ2-2; cdr3_length: 13; v_call: TRBV29-1; d_call: TRBD1; cdr3_nt: TGCAGCGGTAGGGGGCCCGGCACCGGGGAGCTGTTTTTT; cdr3_aa: CSGRGPGTGELFF
j_call: TRBJ2-1; cdr3_length: 15; v_call: TRBV5-1; d_call: .; cdr3_nt: TGCGCCAGCAGCTTTTCGGGGAACCCCTACAATGAGCAGTTCTTC; cdr3_aa: CASSFSGNPYNEQFF
j_call: TRBJ2-2; cdr3_length: 15; v_call: TRBV5-1; d_call: .; cdr3_nt: TGCGCCAGCAGCGTTAGTACAGCGAACACCGGGGAGCTGTTTTTT; cdr3_aa: CASSVSTANTGELFF
j_call: TRBJ2-4; cdr3_length: 13; v_call: TRBV6-1; d_call: .; cdr3_nt: TGTGCCAGCAGTGCACGGGACAAAGACATTCAGTACTTC; cdr3_aa: CASSARDKDIQYF
j_call: TRBJ1-1; cdr3_length: 13; v_call: TRBV6-5; d_call: .; cdr3_nt: TGTGTCAGCAGTTACTCGAGGAACACTGAAGCTTTCTTT; cdr3_aa: CVSSYSRNTEAFF
j_call: TRBJ1-5; cdr3_length: 15; v_call: TRBV19; d_call: .; cdr3_nt: TGTGCCAGTAGTCCGAGGCTGACGGCTAATCAGCCCCAGCATTTT; cdr3_aa: CASSPRLTANQPQHF
j_call: TRBJ2-1; cdr3_length: 14; v_call: TRBV15; d_call: .; cdr3_nt: TGTGCCACCAGCAGAGCGGGAGTGGGTAATGAGCAGTTCTTC; cdr3_aa: CATSRAGVGNEQFF
j_call: TRBJ1-1; cdr3_length: 14; v_call: TRBV6-5; d_call: .; cdr3_nt: TGTGCCAGCAGCCTCAGTGACATGAACACTGAAGCTTTCTTT; cdr3_aa: CASSLSDMNTEAFF
j_call: TRBJ1-1; cdr3_length: 17; v_call: TRBV11-1; d_call: .; cdr3_nt: TGTGCCAGCAGCTTGAGGCAGGGCGGGGAATCGAACACTGAAGCTTTCTTT; cdr3_aa: CASSLRQGGESNTEAFF
j_call: TRBJ2-3; cdr3_length: 16; v_call: TRBV18; d_call: .; cdr3_nt: TGTGCCAGCTCTCCCTTGGGCGGGACGGGTACAGATACGCAGTATTTT; cdr3_aa: CASSPLGGTGTDTQYF